Listed below are T cell receptor beta chains from one sample, sequenced in a study of cytomegalovirus exposure and HLA in healthy donors. Sequenced by immunoSEQ multiplex PCR; TCRdb stores in-frame clones only, minus some. The table lists about 170,000 clones, about 96% of them singletons, with approximately 0.97% in the top ten. Sequenced: PBMCs. The source is a woman younger than 35 in good health and CMV-seronegative. Both conserved end residues are part of each CDR3. The D gene is left open where the match is weak. Clone size, where shown, is once, few, many, or a class for clones that have expanded.

>-|-|TRBJ2-4|TRBV19
TGTGCCAGTAGTTCACCTCCGGAGGGGCGGGTAAACATTCAGTACTTC
CASSSPPEGRVNIQYF
>-|TRBD1|TRBJ2-6|TRBV2
TGTGCCAGCAGGGGACAGGGTGACAACGTCCTGACTTTC
CASRGQGDNVLTF
>-|-|TRBJ1-1|TRBV9
TGTGCCAGCAGCGCCCGGGATTCGGCGCCCGGCTCTGAAGCTTTCTTT
CASSARDSAPGSEAFF
>-|-|TRBJ1-2|TRBV19
TGTGCCAGTAGTACACCTATGAACCGACTGAGAATCAATGGCTACACCTTC
CASSTPMNRLRINGYTF
>-|-|TRBJ1-4|TRBV7-8
TGTGCCAGCAGCTACCGTTCACCAGGGTCTGGCGAAAAACTGTTTTTT
CASSYRSPGSGEKLFF
>-|TRBD1|TRBJ1-2|TRBV7-2
TGTGCCAGCAGCCCGGGATCGTCGACAGGGGACATAGGTGGCTACACCTTC
CASSPGSSTGDIGGYTF
>-|-|TRBJ1-3|TRBV18
TGTGCCAGCTCCCCCAGTGGGCTCTCTGGAAACACCATATATTTT
CASSPSGLSGNTIYF
>-|-|TRBJ1-3|TRBV7-9
TGTGCCAGCAGCTTAGGACAGCCCGTGGGAAACACCATATATTTT
CASSLGQPVGNTIYF
>-|-|TRBJ1-2|TRBV6-5
TGTGCCAGCAGTTACTCCGGTGCGAGAGAGGGCTATGGCTACACCTTC
CASSYSGAREGYGYTF
>-|-|TRBJ1-2|TRBV6-1
TGTGCCAGCAGTGAATCAGGTGCTGGGTTACGGGGCTATGGCTACACCTTC
CASSESGAGLRGYGYTF
>-|-|TRBJ1-5|TRBV7-9
TGTGCCAGCAGCTTAGCGCGCGCAGGCGATAGCAATCAGCCCCAGCATTTT
CASSLARAGDSNQPQHF
>-|TRBD2|TRBJ2-1|TRBV12-5
TGTGCTAGTGGTCTGGGACTAGCGGAGCAGTTCTTC
CASGLGLAEQFF
>-|TRBD2|TRBJ2-5|TRBV11-1
TGTGCCAGCAGCTTAGTGGCTAGCGGGCAAGAGACCCAGTACTTC
CASSLVASGQETQYF
>-|-|TRBJ2-7|TRBV10-3
TGTGCCATCGCGATAGCGGCTTCCCGGTACGAGCAGTACTTC
CAIAIAASRYEQYF
>-|-|TRBJ2-1|TRBV18
TGTGCCAGCTCACCGGAGGGAGATGAGCAGTTCTTC
CASSPEGDEQFF
>-|TRBD2|TRBJ2-5|TRBV6-1
TGTGCCAGCACACTAGCGGTATTACGATCCGAGACCCAGTACTTC
CASTLAVLRSETQYF
>once|-|TRBJ2-7|TRBV12-2
TGTGCAAGTCGCTTAGGAATATGGGGGCCGTCCCACGAGCAGTACTTC
CASRLGIWGPSHEQYF
>-|TRBD2|TRBJ2-5|TRBV28
TGTGCCAGCAGCCTCAGACGAACGGGGGGCCAAGAGACCCAGTACTTC
CASSLRRTGGQETQYF
>-|-|TRBJ1-5|TRBV27
TGTGCCAGCAGCTCCAGGGGAGTCGTAGGTCAGCCCCAGCATTTT
CASSSRGVVGQPQHF
>-|TRBD1|TRBJ2-5|TRBV19
TGTGGCACCTCGGACAGGGGCCAAGAGACCCAGTACTTC
CGTSDRGQETQYF
>once|-|TRBJ2-5|TRBV4-1
TGCGCCAGCAGTTCAGGGTACCAAGAGACCCAGTACTTC
CASSSGYQETQYF
>once|TRBD1|TRBJ1-3|TRBV27
TGTGCCAGCGGACAGGGTGCTGGAAACACCATATATTTT
CASGQGAGNTIYF
>-|TRBD1|TRBJ1-4|TRBV19
TGTGCCACAGGGACAGCTGAAAAACTGTTTTTT
CATGTAEKLFF
>-|TRBD1|TRBJ2-2|TRBV19
TGTGCCAGTAGTCCTCCAGGGGGCTATATGACCGGGGAGCTGTTTTTT
CASSPPGGYMTGELFF
>-|-|TRBJ1-1|TRBV7-9
TGTGCCAGCAGCTTAGAAGGAGGGAGCACTGAAGCTTTCTTT
CASSLEGGSTEAFF
>-|TRBD1|TRBJ1-2|TRBV4-3
TGCGCCAGCAGCCAAGATCTTGGAACAGGGGGCAACCCTAACTATGGCTACACCTTC
CASSQDLGTGGNPNYGYTF